One sample yielded the 8 T cell receptor beta chains listed below, sequenced in a study of radiotherapy plus CTLA-4 blockade in lung cancer. Using immunoSEQ multiplex PCR, the repertoire was profiled, and TCRdb retains in-frame clones only, with some absent. This table holds 80,000 to 100,000 clones, about 91% found once. Sequences were derived from peripheral blood, sampled from a patient treated with radiotherapy plus ipilimumab. The source is a human donor with non-small cell lung cancer that progressed on radiotherapy plus ipilimumab.

V gene TRBV4-2 combines with J gene TRBJ2-3; D unresolved. The germline gives CDR1 LGHNA, CDR2 YNFKEQ. CDR3 size: 15 residues. The V and J ends lost 4 bases and 1 base respectively, with 12 bases between them. The DNA for the CDR3 is TGTGCCAGCAGCCGATTGTGGTCTGGCACAGATACGCAGTATTTT. This codes for CASSRLWSGTDTQYF.

The chain uses TRBV29-1 and TRBJ1-2; possibly TRBD1 for D (5 bases). Germline loops: CDR1 SQVTM, CDR2 ANQGSEA. The CDR3 spans 12 residues. Trimming stripped 7 bases from V and 4 bases from J, with 13 bases between. The CDR3 is CSAHQGFYGYTF. CDR3 nucleotides: TGCAGCGCGCATCAGGGTTTCTATGGCTACACCTTC. The whole variable domain, remainder taken from reference TRBV29-1 and TRBJ1-2, is SAVISQKPSRDICQRGTSLTIQCQVDSQVTMMFWYRQQPGQSLTLIATANQGSEATYESGFVIDKFPISRPNLTFSTLTVSNMSPEDSSIYLCSAHQGFYGYTFGSGTRLTVV.

The V call is TRBV25-1, the J call TRBJ1-1; TRBD1 matches 9 bases. The CDR3 totals 14 residues. Germline V gene data show CDR1 as MGHDK and CDR2 as SYGVNS. V was clipped by 4 bases and J by 4 bases; unmatched bases: 4. The CDR3 DNA reads as TGTGCCAGCAGTGGGACAGGGGAGCTCACTGAAGCTTTCTTT. This gives the protein CASSGTGELTEAFF.

The chain couples TRBV5-1 to TRBJ1-3, with TRBD1 as a possible D gene (6 bases). The CDR3 totals 17 residues. The V end was cut by 4 bases, the J end by 2 bases, with 19 bases between. Germline CDR1 reads SGHRS; CDR2 reads YFSETQ. Here the CDR3 DNA reads TGCGCCAGCAGCCCCCAACAGGGTGGGGGAACTGGAAACACCATATATTTT. Its translation: CASSPQQGGGTGNTIYF.

The genes are TRBV9 and TRBJ1-1, with 9 bases aligning to TRBD1. The CDR3 contains 17 residues. CDR1 and CDR2 (germline): SGDLS, YYNGEE. With 0 bases clipped from V and 7 bases from J, the junction kept 13 bases outside the gene matches. CDR3 sequence (DNA): TGTGCCAGCAGCGTAGAACCGACAGGGGGGGCGCTTAGTGAAGCTTTCTTT. As protein: CASSVEPTGGALSEAFF. The full variable domain, in which reference TRBV9 and TRBJ1-1 provide the parts outside the CDR3, is DSGVTQTPKHLITATGQRVTLRCSPRSGDLSVYWYQQSLDQGLQFLIQYYNGEERAKGNILERFSAQQFPDLHSELNLSSLELGDSALYFCASSVEPTGGALSEAFFGQGTRLTVV.

This rearrangement joins TRBV19 to TRBJ1-5; maybe TRBD1 (5 bases). The CDR3 has 16 residues. Trimming cost V 1 base and J 6 bases, with 16 bases left between them. The germline gives CDR1 LNHDA, CDR2 SQIVND (reference sequence). CDR3 coding DNA: TGTGCCAGTAGTATAGGATGGCAGGGTGGGCGTCAGCCCCAGCATTTT. Translating it yields CASSIGWQGGRQPQHF.

The chain is built from TRBV27 and TRBJ2-2; 8 bases align to TRBD1. The CDR3 is 14 residues long. The J segment lost 9 bases and the V segment lost 8 bases, leaving 11 bases of the junction unmatched. Germline V CDR1 and CDR2: MNHEY, SMNVEV (reference sequence). The CDR3 DNA reads TGTGCCAGCTCCCGGACAGGGCTGCAACGGGAGCTGTTTTTT. Its translation: CASSRTGLQRELFF.

The chain uses TRBV7-3 and TRBJ2-5, with 8 bases matching TRBD2. This CDR3 region has 13 residues. Unmatched junction bases numbered 4, after V lost 5 bases and J lost 5 bases. Germline CDR1 is SGHTA and CDR2 is FQGTGA. Here the CDR3 reads CASSPGRGETQYF. CDR3 sequence (DNA): TGTGCCAGCAGCCCCGGGAGGGGCGAGACCCAGTACTTC. The complete variable domain, with remaining parts taken from reference TRBV7-3 and TRBJ2-5, reads GAGVSQTPSNKVTEKGKYVELRCDPISGHTALYWYRQSLGQGPEFLIYFQGTGAADDSGLPNDRFFAVRPEGSVSTLKIQRTERGDSAVYLCASSPGRGETQYFGPGTRLLVL.